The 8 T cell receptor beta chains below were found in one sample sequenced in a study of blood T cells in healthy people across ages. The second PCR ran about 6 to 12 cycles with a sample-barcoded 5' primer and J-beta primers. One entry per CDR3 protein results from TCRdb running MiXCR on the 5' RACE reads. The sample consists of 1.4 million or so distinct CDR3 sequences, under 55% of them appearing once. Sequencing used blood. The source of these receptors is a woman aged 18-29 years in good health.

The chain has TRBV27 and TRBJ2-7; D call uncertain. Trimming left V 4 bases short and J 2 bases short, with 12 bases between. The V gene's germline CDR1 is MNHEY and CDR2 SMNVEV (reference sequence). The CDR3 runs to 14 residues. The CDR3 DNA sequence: TGTGCCAGCAGTTGGGCTCTCGGTCCCTACGAGCAGTACTTC. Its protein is CASSWALGPYEQYF.

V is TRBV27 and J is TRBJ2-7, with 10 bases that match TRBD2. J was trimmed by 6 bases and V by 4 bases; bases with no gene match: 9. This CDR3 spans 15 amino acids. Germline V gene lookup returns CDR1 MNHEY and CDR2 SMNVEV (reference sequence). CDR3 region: CASSSPGVAGGEQYF. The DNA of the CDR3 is TGTGCCAGCAGTTCCCCCGGGGTAGCGGGAGGCGAGCAGTACTTC.

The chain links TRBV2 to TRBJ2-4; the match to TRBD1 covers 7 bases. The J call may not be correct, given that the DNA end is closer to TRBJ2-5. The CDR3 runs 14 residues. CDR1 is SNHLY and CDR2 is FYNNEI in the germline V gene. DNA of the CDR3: TGTGCCAGCAGTGTGACAGGGAAGCACGAGACCCAGTACTTC. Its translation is CASSVTGKHETQYF.

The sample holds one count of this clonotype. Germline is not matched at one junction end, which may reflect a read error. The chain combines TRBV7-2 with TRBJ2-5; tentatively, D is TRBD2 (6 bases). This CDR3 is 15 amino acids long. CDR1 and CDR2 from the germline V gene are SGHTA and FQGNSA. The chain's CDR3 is CASSAGPEVSNEQYF. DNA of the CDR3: TGCGCCAGCAGCGCGGGACCTGAGGTTTCCAATGAGCAGTACTTC.

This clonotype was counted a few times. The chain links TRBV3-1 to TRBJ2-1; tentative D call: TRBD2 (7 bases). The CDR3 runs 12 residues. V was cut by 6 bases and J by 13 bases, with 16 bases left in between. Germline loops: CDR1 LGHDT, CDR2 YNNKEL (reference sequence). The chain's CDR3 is CASRRTGGAQFF. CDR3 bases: TGTGCCAGCAGACGGACGGGGGGCGCTCAGTTCTTC.

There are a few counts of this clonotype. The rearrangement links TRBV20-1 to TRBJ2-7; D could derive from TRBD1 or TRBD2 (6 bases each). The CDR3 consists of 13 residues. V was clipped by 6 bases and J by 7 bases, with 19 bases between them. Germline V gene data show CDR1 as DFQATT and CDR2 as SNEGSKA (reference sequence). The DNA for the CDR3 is TGCAGTGCCCGTTTCCCCTGGAGGGGGGAGCAGTACTTC. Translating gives CSARFPWRGEQYF.

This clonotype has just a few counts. CDR3 DNA: TGCAGTGCTAGAGACGATGGCTACACCTTC. Protein sequence: CSARDDGYTF. The genes are TRBV20-1 and TRBJ1-2; D gene ambiguous. CDR1 DFQATT and CDR2 SNEGSKA come from the germline V gene (reference sequence). Trimming removed 0 bases at V and 6 bases at J, with 2 bases between. The CDR3 sequence is 10 residues long.

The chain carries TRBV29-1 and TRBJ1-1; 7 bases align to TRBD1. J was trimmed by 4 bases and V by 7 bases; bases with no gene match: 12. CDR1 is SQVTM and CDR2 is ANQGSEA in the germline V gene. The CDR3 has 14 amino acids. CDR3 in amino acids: CSARGQVSSTEAFF. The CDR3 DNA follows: TGCAGCGCCAGAGGACAGGTTAGTAGCACTGAAGCTTTCTTT.